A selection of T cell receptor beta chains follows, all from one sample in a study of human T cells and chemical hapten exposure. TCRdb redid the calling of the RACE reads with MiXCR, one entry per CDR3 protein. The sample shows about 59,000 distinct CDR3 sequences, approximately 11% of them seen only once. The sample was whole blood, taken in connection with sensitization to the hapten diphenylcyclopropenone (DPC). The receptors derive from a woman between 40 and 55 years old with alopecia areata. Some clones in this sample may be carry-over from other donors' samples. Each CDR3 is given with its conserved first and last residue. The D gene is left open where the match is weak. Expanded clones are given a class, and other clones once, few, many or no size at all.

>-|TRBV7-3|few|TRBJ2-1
CASSLSSVESEQFF
TGTGCCAGCAGCTTAAGCTCCGTGGAAAGTGAGCAGTTCTTC
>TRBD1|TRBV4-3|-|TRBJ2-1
CASSQDQGARAYNEQFF
TGCGCCAGCAGCCAAGATCAGGGGGCCAGAGCCTACAATGAGCAGTTCTTC
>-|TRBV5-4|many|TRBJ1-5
CASSLRNELSNQPQHF
TGTGCCAGCAGCTTGCGGAACGAATTAAGCAATCAGCCCCAGCATTTT
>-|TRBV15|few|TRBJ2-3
CATSPLKGRPTDTQYF
TGTGCCACCAGTCCCCTAAAGGGTCGTCCGACAGATACGCAGTATTTT
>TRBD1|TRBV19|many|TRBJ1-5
CASRTDRGRNQPQHF
TGTGCCAGTAGGACCGACAGGGGGAGGAATCAGCCCCAGCATTTT
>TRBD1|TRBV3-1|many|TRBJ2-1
CASTQRGPNEQFF
TGTGCCAGCACTCAAAGGGGGCCCAATGAGCAGTTCTTC
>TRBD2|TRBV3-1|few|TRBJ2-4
CASSQLRGAGDIQYF
TGTGCCAGCAGCCAACTGCGGGGTGCGGGAGACATTCAGTACTTC
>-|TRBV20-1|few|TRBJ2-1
CSALHRAMSSYNEQFF
TGCAGTGCTTTGCACAGGGCGATGTCCTCCTACAATGAGCAGTTCTTC
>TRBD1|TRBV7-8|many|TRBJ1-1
CASSPPQGASTEAFF
TGTGCCAGCAGCCCTCCCCAGGGGGCGAGTACTGAAGCTTTCTTT
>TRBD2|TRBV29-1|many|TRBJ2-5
CSAGGGRETQYF
TGCAGCGCGGGAGGGGGGAGAGAGACCCAGTACTTC
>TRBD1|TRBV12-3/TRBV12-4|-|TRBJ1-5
CASTPETGAINQPQHF
TGTGCCAGCACTCCAGAGACAGGGGCCATCAATCAGCCCCAGCATTTT
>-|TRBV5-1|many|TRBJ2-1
CASSLASGRLYNEQFF
TGCGCCAGCAGCTTGGCTTCGGGACGCCTCTACAATGAGCAGTTCTTC
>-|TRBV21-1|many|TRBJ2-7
CAGGQGTYEQYF
TGTGCCGGGGGGCAGGGGACCTACGAGCAGTACTTC
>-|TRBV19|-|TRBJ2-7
CASSISDGSYEQYF
TGTGCCAGTAGTATCTCTGACGGATCCTACGAGCAGTACTTC
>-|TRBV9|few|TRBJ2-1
CASSVEGVLLGEQFF
TGTGCCAGCAGCGTAGAGGGGGTCCTCTTGGGTGAGCAGTTCTTC
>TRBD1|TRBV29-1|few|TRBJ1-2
CSVFGTGVYGYTF
TGCAGCGTCTTCGGGACAGGTGTCTATGGCTACACCTTC
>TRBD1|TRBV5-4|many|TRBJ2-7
CASSAGTGALSYEQYF
TGTGCCAGCAGCGCCGGGACAGGAGCCTTGTCCTACGAGCAGTACTTC
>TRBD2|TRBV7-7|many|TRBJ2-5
CASGTSGGAWETQYF
TGTGCTAGCGGAACTAGCGGGGGGGCCTGGGAGACCCAGTACTTC
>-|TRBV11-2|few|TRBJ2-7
CASSLSGRQYEQYF
TGTGCCAGCAGCTTATCTGGCAGGCAATACGAGCAGTACTTC
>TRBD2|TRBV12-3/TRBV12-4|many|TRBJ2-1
CASSFPQRGGEQFF
TGTGCCAGCAGTTTCCCTCAGCGGGGAGGTGAGCAGTTCTTC
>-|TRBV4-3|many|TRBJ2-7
CASSQDLNGYEQYF
TGCGCCAGCAGCCAAGATCTGAACGGCTACGAGCAGTACTTC
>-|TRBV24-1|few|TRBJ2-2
CATAPGPSNTGELFF
TGTGCCACCGCCCCAGGACCTTCGAACACCGGGGAGCTGTTTTTT
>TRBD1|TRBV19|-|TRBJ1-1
CASRLRQGAVTEAFF
TGTGCCAGTAGACTACGACAGGGGGCGGTCACTGAAGCTTTCTTT
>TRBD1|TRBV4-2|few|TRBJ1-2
CASSQERQGGYGYTF
TGTGCCAGCAGCCAAGAAAGACAGGGCGGCTATGGCTACACCTTC
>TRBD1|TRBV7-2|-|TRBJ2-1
CASSLGPRGTGKHEQFF
TGTGCCAGCAGCTTAGGGCCCAGGGGGACAGGGAAGCATGAGCAGTTCTTC
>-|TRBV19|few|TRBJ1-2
CASSMMGADGNYGYTF
TGTGCCAGTAGTATGATGGGGGCTGACGGAAACTATGGCTACACCTTC
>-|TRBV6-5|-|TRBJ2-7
CASSYLPLGEQYF
TGTGCCAGCAGCTATCTACCCCTCGGGGAGCAGTACTTC
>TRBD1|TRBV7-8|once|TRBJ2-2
CASSFGTGNIVAGELFF
TGTGCCAGCAGCTTCGGGACAGGGAACATCGTGGCCGGGGAGCTGTTTTTT
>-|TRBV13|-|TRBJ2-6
CASSLESTGANVLTF
TGTGCCAGCAGCTTAGAATCAACTGGGGCCAACGTCCTGACTTTC
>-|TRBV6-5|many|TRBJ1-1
CASSYTGVDTEAFF
TGTGCCAGCAGTTACACGGGGGTAGACACTGAAGCTTTCTTT
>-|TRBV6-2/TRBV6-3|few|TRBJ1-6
CASRAGPLLSNSPLHF
TGTGCCAGCAGGGCGGGACCGCTCCTCTCTAATTCACCCCTCCACTTT
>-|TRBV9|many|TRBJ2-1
CASSRGASYNEQFF
TGTGCCAGCAGTAGGGGCGCGTCCTACAATGAGCAGTTCTTC
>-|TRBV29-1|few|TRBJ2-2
CSVEARGQFANTGELFF
TGCAGCGTTGAGGCCCGCGGACAGTTCGCGAACACCGGGGAGCTGTTTTTT
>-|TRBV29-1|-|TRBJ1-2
CSVAGSYYGYTF
TGCAGCGTTGCAGGGTCTTACTATGGCTACACCTTC
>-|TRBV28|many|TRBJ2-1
CASSFGEQFF
TGTGCCAGCAGTTTCGGGGAGCAGTTCTTC
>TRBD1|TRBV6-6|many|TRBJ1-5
CASRGTGGNQPQHF
TGTGCCAGCAGGGGGACAGGGGGCAATCAGCCCCAGCATTTT
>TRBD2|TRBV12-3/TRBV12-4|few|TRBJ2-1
CASSLSGRAGVQFF
TGTGCCAGCAGTTTATCCGGGAGGGCCGGCGTGCAGTTCTTC
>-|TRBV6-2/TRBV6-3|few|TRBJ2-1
CASSQLRDEQFF
TGTGCCAGCAGCCAGCTCCGGGATGAGCAGTTCTTC
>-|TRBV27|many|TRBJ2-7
CASSPGVYEQYF
TGTGCCAGCAGTCCAGGAGTTTACGAGCAGTACTTC
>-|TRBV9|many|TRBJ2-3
CASRSGKTDTQYF
TGTGCCAGCAGGTCGGGCAAGACAGATACGCAGTATTTT
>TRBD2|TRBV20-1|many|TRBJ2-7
CSAASGLAPEQYF
TGCAGTGCCGCGTCGGGACTAGCTCCCGAGCAGTACTTC
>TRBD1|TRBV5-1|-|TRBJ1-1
CASGVTGDVTEAFF
TGCGCCAGCGGGGTTACAGGGGACGTCACTGAAGCTTTCTTT
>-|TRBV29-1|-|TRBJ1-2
CSVERAEGYGYTF
TGCAGCGTTGAAAGGGCCGAGGGCTATGGCTACACCTTC
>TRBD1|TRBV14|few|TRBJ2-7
CASSHGTGSYEQYF
TGTGCCAGCAGCCACGGGACAGGGTCCTACGAGCAGTACTTC
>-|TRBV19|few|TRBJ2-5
CASSSKLTAYQETQYF
TGTGCCAGTAGTTCAAAGTTGACTGCGTACCAAGAGACCCAGTACTTC
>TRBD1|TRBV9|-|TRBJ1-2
CASSVAPRQGPKLMEANYGYTF
TGTGCCAGCAGCGTAGCGCCCCGACAGGGGCCAAAATTGATGGAAGCTAACTATGGCTACACCTTC
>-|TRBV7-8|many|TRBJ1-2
CASSLRVDTNYGYTF
TGTGCCAGCAGCTTAAGGGTCGATACTAACTATGGCTACACCTTC